Presented here are 26 T cell receptor beta chains from one specimen sequenced in a study of STAT5B mutations in CD4+ large granular lymphocyte leukemia. Profiled with immunoSEQ multiplex PCR; TCRdb holds only in-frame clones, not every one. The data show about 50,000 clones, with roughly 84% seen just once and approximately 0.4% held by the top ten. The sample taken for sequencing was CD4+ T cells from blood buffy coats. Source of these receptors: a human donor in good health.

This chain uses TRBV27 with TRBJ2-2, with D tentatively TRBD1 (5 bases). The CDR3 extends over 16 amino acids. Trimming pared 1 base from V and 3 bases from J, leaving 12 bases between. The germline CDR1 and CDR2 sequences are MNHEY and SMNVEV (reference sequence). The CDR3 nucleotides are TGTGCCAGCAGTTTATTTTGGGGCAAGGACACCGGGGAGCTGTTTTTT. This gives the protein CASSLFWGKDTGELFF.

The chain joins TRBV2 to TRBJ2-5; TRBD1 aligns across 9 bases. V trimming: 8 bases; J trimming: 5 bases; junction bases outside the gene matches: 9. Germline assignment: CDR1 SNHLY and CDR2 FYNNEI. CDR3 length: 14 residues. Here the CDR3 DNA reads TGTGCCAGCGGCCGGGACAGGGAAAAGGAGACCCAGTACTTC. Protein: CASGRDREKETQYF.

The chain couples TRBV7-8 to TRBJ1-5; TRBD1 matches 9 bases. After removal of 4 bases from V and 4 bases from J, the junction contained 2 bases not matched to a gene. The length of the CDR3 is 14 residues. From germline, CDR1 is SGHVS and CDR2 FQNEAQ. The CDR3 sequence is CASSSDRGNQPQHF. The CDR3 region has the DNA TGTGCCAGCAGCTCCGACAGGGGGAATCAGCCCCAGCATTTT.

This chain joins TRBV27 and TRBJ1-2, with 9 bases fitting TRBD1. Germline V gene lookup returns CDR1 MNHEY and CDR2 SMNVEV (reference sequence). Trimming took 3 bases from V and 7 from J; bases not matched to a gene: 9. This CDR3 contains 15 residues. The CDR3 reads CASSFTNRDRAGYTF. The CDR3 DNA follows: TGTGCCAGCAGTTTCACTAACCGGGACAGGGCTGGCTACACCTTC.

The V and J genes are TRBV2 and TRBJ2-4; TRBD2 aligns across 11 bases. V lost 6 bases, J lost 0 bases, and 10 bases stayed unmatched. This CDR3 region has 18 residues. CDR1 and CDR2 from the germline V gene are SNHLY and FYNNEI. CDR3 DNA sequence: TGTGCCAGCAGGGTAGGGCTAGCGGGGGGTCTAGCCAAAAACATTCAGTACTTC. Amino acids: CASRVGLAGGLAKNIQYF.

This clone was observed once. This chain joins TRBV2 and TRBJ1-2; a weak D match, TRBD1 (5 bases). CDR3 length: 14 amino acids. Germline V CDR1 and CDR2: SNHLY, FYNNEI. Trimming took off 1 base at V and 4 bases at J, with 10 bases between the two ends. As DNA, the CDR3 is TGTGCCAGCAGTGAAGATCCACAGGTCTATGGCTACACCTTC. It codes for CASSEDPQVYGYTF.

The chain employs TRBV4-2 and TRBJ1-2, with 9 bases fitting TRBD1. Per germline, CDR1 LGHNA and CDR2 YNFKEQ. J gave up 4 bases and V 4 bases, and 10 bases lay outside the gene matches. This CDR3 has 16 residues. As DNA, the CDR3 is TGTGCCAGCAGCCCTCAGGACAGGGGAGACTTCTATGGCTACACCTTC. Protein sequence: CASSPQDRGDFYGYTF.

The gene calls are TRBV6-1 and TRBJ2-7, with D unresolved. This CDR3 is built from 14 residues. Looked up from germline, CDR1 is MNHNS and CDR2 is SASEGT. Trimming removed 0 bases from V and 7 bases from J, with 13 bases in between. CDR3: CASSEAVSFGEQYF. The CDR3 nucleotides are TGTGCCAGCAGTGAAGCGGTTTCCTTTGGGGAGCAGTACTTC.

This clone came up once. This sequence joins TRBV6-5 and TRBJ1-2, with D perhaps TRBD1 (5 bases). The CDR3 covers 13 residues. V gave up 6 bases and J gave up 8 bases, with 16 bases separating them. Germline CDR1 reads MNHEY; CDR2 reads SVGAGI. The CDR3 loop reads CASSQPAGNGYTF. In DNA, the CDR3 is TGTGCCAGCAGCCAGCCCGCAGGGAACGGCTACACCTTC.

The V call is TRBV6-5, the J call TRBJ2-7; 10 bases match TRBD1. CDR1 is MNHEY, CDR2 SVGAGI, per germline. This CDR3 has 15 amino acids. After removal of 1 base from V and 5 bases from J, the junction contained 5 bases not matched to a gene. DNA for the CDR3: TGTGCCAGCAGTTACTTCGGGACAGGGGCAAACGAGCAGTACTTC. Translated: CASSYFGTGANEQYF.

This clone was seen a handful of times. The V and J genes are TRBV29-1 and TRBJ1-5; a possible D gene is TRBD1 (6 bases). Germline CDR1 SQVTM, CDR2 ANQGSEA. This CDR3 comprises 13 residues. V lost 4 bases and J 4 bases, leaving 11 bases between the germline ends. The CDR3 sequence is CSVAGAPNQPQHF. The CDR3 coding sequence is TGCAGCGTTGCAGGGGCTCCGAATCAGCCCCAGCATTTT.

V gene TRBV4-2 combines with J gene TRBJ1-5; TRBD1 agrees at 8 bases. CDR1 is LGHNA, CDR2 YNFKEQ, per germline. The V gene end was trimmed by 4 bases and the J gene end by 4 bases; junction bases not matched to a gene: 6. This CDR3 region has 15 residues. CDR3 protein: CASSLTYRGNQPQHF. The CDR3, as DNA: TGTGCCAGCAGCCTGACCTACAGGGGGAATCAGCCCCAGCATTTT.

This clone was recorded once. The J gene is TRBJ2-3, the V gene TRBV5-1, with a weak D call TRBD1 (5 bases). The CDR3 is 14 amino acids. Trimming pared 3 bases from V and 1 base from J, leaving 9 bases between. Per the germline V gene, CDR1 is SGHRS and CDR2 is YFSETQ. In DNA, the CDR3 is TGCGCCAGCAGCTGGCAGGGTGGCACAGATACGCAGTATTTT. Amino acid sequence: CASSWQGGTDTQYF. Supplemented by reference TRBV5-1 and TRBJ2-3, the full variable domain reads KAGVTQTPRYLIKTRGQQVTLSCSPISGHRSVSWYQQTPGQGLQFLFEYFSETQRNKGNFPGRFSGRQFSNSRSEMNVSTLELGDSALYLCASSWQGGTDTQYFGPGTRLTVL.

The J gene is TRBJ1-2, the V gene TRBV7-9; D not certain. Trimming removed 2 bases from V and 2 bases from J, with 12 bases in between. In germline, CDR1 is SEHNR, CDR2 FQNEAQ (reference sequence). CDR3 length equals 15 residues. The CDR3 here is CASSLSAAINYGYTF. For the CDR3, the DNA is TGTGCCAGCAGCTTATCAGCTGCGATAAACTATGGCTACACCTTC.

This chain uses TRBV21-1 with TRBJ2-3; the DNA was not used to check the table's D call, TRBD1. TRBV21-1 is reported as a pseudogene. The CDR3 runs 16 residues. The CDR3 DNA is TGTGCCAGCAGCCCCCCGGACAGGGATGACACAGATACGCAGTATTTT. Its translation is CASSPPDRDDTDTQYF.

The chain links TRBV5-6 to TRBJ1-2; perhaps TRBD1 as D (5 bases). The germline CDR1 and CDR2 sequences are SGHDT and YYEEEE. V was cut by 1 base and J by 4 bases, with 8 bases left in between. This CDR3 is built from 13 residues. The CDR3 sequence is CASSLSGLYGYTF. CDR3 sequence (DNA): TGTGCCAGCAGCTTGTCAGGGCTCTATGGCTACACCTTC.

This chain connects TRBV6-1 to TRBJ2-7; 10 positions agree with TRBD1. Germline V gene sequence: CDR1 MNHNS, CDR2 SASEGT. This CDR3 comprises 14 residues. After removal of 6 bases from V and 6 bases from J, the junction contained 8 bases not matched to a gene. CDR3 region: CASRAGQGLVEQYF. The CDR3 nucleotides are TGTGCCAGCAGAGCGGGACAGGGGTTGGTCGAGCAGTACTTC.

The chain recombines TRBV7-2 with TRBJ2-2; D gene ambiguous. The V gene lost 3 bases and the J gene lost 1 base, with 3 bases spanning the gap. There are 13 residues in the CDR3. Germline V gives CDR1 SGHTA, CDR2 FQGNSA. CDR3 nucleotide sequence: TGTGCCAGCAGCTTGGGGAACACCGGGGAGCTGTTTTTT. It encodes CASSLGNTGELFF.

The genes are TRBV4-1 and TRBJ2-2; D may be TRBD2 (7 bases). V was pared by 1 base and J by 8 bases, with 14 bases between. The CDR3 totals 15 residues. The V gene's germline CDR1 is MGHRA and CDR2 YSYEKL. Written as DNA, the CDR3 is TGCGCCAGCAGCCAAGCCGGGGGGCGGGTAGGGGAGCTGTTTTTT. This gives the protein CASSQAGGRVGELFF.

This chain joins TRBV9 and TRBJ2-5; 11 nucleotides agree with TRBD2. CDR1 SGDLS and CDR2 YYNGEE come from the germline V gene. V gave up 0 bases and J gave up 5 bases; unmatched junction bases: 9. The CDR3 is 17 amino acids. The CDR3 here is CASSVVPSGRTGETQYF. The DNA for the CDR3 is TGTGCCAGCAGCGTAGTCCCTAGCGGGAGGACCGGGGAGACCCAGTACTTC.

This clone was picked up a small number of times. The rearrangement joins TRBV30 to TRBJ2-7; D may be TRBD1 (6 bases). The CDR3 is 13 amino acids. V was shortened by 7 bases and J by 7 bases, with 20 bases between the two germline ends. Looked up from germline, CDR1 is GTSNPN and CDR2 is SVGIG (reference sequence). The CDR3 bases are TGTGCCTACTCTGGACAACAGGGTACGGAGCAGTACTTC. It is translated as CAYSGQQGTEQYF.

The chain has TRBV10-3 and TRBJ2-2, with 7 positions matching TRBD1. Germline values: CDR1 ENHRY, CDR2 SYGVKD. This CDR3 spans 13 amino acids. Trimming cost V 6 bases and J 6 bases; bases outside gene matches: 4. The CDR3 DNA reads as TGTGCCATCAGCCGGGACAGCCCCGGGGAGCTGTTTTTT. This translates into CAISRDSPGELFF.

CDR3 amino acids: CASTIAQGHRSEQYF. DNA of the CDR3: TGTGCCAGCACCATCGCCCAGGGACACCGCTCCGAGCAGTACTTC. The V gene is TRBV28, the J gene TRBJ2-7; D perhaps matches TRBD1 (6 bases). The V and J ends lost 7 bases and 6 bases respectively, with 22 bases between them. Germline CDR1 reads MDHEN; CDR2 reads SYDVKM. The CDR3 sequence is 15 residues long.

This chain connects TRBV5-1 to TRBJ1-1; weak D call: TRBD1 (6 bases). Trimming cost V 3 bases and J 5 bases, with 14 bases left between them. Germline lookup yields CDR1 SGHRS and CDR2 YFSETQ. This CDR3 is built from 14 residues. The CDR3 DNA reads as TGCGCCAGCAGCTCTGGGGGGGCATTTACTGAAGCTTTCTTT. Its protein product is CASSSGGAFTEAFF.

This chain connects TRBV7-9 to TRBJ1-2, with 10 bases that match TRBD1. The trim removed 5 bases at V and 4 bases at J, leaving 7 bases unmatched. Germline V gene data show CDR1 as SEHNR and CDR2 as FQNEAQ (reference sequence). The CDR3 sequence is 15 residues long. The CDR3 is CASSPRDRGSYGYTF. The CDR3 nucleotides are TGTGCCAGCAGCCCCCGGGACAGGGGATCCTATGGCTACACCTTC.

The V gene is TRBV7-2, the J gene TRBJ2-7; weak D call: TRBD2 (5 bases). CDR3 size: 14 residues. CDR1 is SGHTA and CDR2 is FQGNSA in the germline V gene. Trimming took off 1 base at V and 7 bases at J, with 14 bases between the two ends. The CDR3 region has the DNA TGTGCCAGCAGCTTAGGAGAGGGATTCGAGGAGCAGTACTTC. Translation gives CASSLGEGFEEQYF. Supplemented by reference TRBV7-2 and TRBJ2-7, the full variable domain reads GAGVSQSPSNKVTEKGKDVELRCDPISGHTALYWYRQSLGQGLEFLIYFQGNSAPDKSGLPSDRFSAERTGGSVSTLTIQRTQQEDSAVYLCASSLGEGFEEQYFGPGTRLTVT.